This T cell receptor beta chain was sequenced in a study of cytomegalovirus exposure and HLA in healthy donors. Findings of the study overall: Usually a TCR sequence was rare, but some public TCRs were found in many donors. A later analysis showed TCR association rates differing by HLA locus, peaking at DRB1 and lowest at HLA-C.

CDR3 length: 12 amino acids. V lost 6 bases, J lost 0 bases, and 9 bases lay in between. Germline assignment: CDR1 SQVTM and CDR2 ANQGSEA. Primers: 60 Vbeta forward and 13 Jbeta reverse. TCRdb's copy holds only in-frame clones and misses some; the assay was immunoSEQ multiplex PCR. The sample has approximately 35,000 clones; 65% to 75% are singletons. This clone is a singleton in its sample. Its antigen remains unknown. V and J are TRBV29-1 and TRBJ2-7, with D possibly matching TRBD1 (6 bases). The source is a man between 35 and 55 years old in good health and CMV-seropositive. Sequencing was carried out using PBMCs. CDR3 DNA sequence: TGCAGCGTGTCCAGGGGCTCCTACGAGCAGTACTTC. Amino acids: CSVSRGSYEQYF.